Sequencing of this T cell receptor beta chain was carried out in a study of T cells after yellow fever vaccination. Study-level results: A limited proportion of clonotypes was detected within both the CD4 and CD8 compartments. Most clones from primary vaccination resurfaced after the booster (around 95% CD4, approximately 88% CD8).

On this clonotype: Its antigen remains unknown.

TCRdb re-analysed the 5' RACE reads in MiXCR, keeping a single row per CDR3 protein. Of roughly 500,000 distinct CDR3 sequences in the sample, less than 20% were seen once. The CDR3 is made up of 13 amino acids. CDR1 and CDR2 from the germline V gene are DFQATT and SNEGSKA (reference sequence). V was cut by 3 bases and J by 3 bases, with 10 bases left in between. Sequenced here: PBMCs, sampled 15 days after the yellow fever booster vaccination. The chain joins TRBV20-1 to TRBJ2-3; D is unresolved. This receptor was taken from a man aged 30 to 45 who received the YFV17D yellow fever vaccine. CDR3 nucleotides: TGCAGTGCTAGCCCCCCTGGGACAGATACGCAGTATTTT. This encodes CSASPPGTDTQYF.